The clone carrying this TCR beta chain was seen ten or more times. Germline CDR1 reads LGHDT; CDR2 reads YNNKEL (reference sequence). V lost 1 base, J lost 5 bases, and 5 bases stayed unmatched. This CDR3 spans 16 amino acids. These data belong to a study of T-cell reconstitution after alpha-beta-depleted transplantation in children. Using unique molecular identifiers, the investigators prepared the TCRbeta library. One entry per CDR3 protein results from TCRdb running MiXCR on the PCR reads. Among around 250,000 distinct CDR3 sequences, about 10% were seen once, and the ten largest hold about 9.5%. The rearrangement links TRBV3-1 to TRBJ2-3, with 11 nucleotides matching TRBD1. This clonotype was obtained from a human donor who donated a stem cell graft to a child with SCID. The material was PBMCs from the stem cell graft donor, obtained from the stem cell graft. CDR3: CASSQGTGGFRDTQYF. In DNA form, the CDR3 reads TGTGCCAGCAGCCAAGGGACAGGGGGCTTTAGAGATACGCAGTATTTT.